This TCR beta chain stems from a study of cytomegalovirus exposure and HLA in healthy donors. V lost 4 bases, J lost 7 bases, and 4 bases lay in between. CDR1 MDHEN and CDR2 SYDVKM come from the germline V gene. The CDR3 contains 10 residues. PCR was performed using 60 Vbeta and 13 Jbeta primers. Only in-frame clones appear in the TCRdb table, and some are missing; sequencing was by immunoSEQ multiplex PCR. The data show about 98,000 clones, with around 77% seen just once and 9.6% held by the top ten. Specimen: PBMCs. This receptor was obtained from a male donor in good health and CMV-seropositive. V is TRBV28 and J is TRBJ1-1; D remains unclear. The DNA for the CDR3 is TGTGCCAGCAGTTCGGTTGAAGCTTTCTTT. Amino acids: CASSSVEAFF. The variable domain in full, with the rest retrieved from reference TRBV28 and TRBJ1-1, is DVKVTQSSRYLVKRTGEKVFLECVQDMDHENMFWYRQDPGLGLRLIYFSYDVKMKEKGDIPEGYSVSREKKERFSLILESASTNQTSMYLCASSSVEAFFGQGTRLTVV.